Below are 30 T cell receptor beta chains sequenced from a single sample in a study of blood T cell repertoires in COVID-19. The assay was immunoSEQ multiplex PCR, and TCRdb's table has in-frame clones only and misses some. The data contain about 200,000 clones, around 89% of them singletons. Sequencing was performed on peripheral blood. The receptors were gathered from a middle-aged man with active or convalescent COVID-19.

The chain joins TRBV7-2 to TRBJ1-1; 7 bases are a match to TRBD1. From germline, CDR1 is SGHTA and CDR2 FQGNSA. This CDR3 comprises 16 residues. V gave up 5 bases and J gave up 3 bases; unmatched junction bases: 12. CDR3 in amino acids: CASSRGTGQRYTEAFF. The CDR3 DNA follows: TGTGCCAGCAGCCGGGGCACGGGACAGCGGTACACTGAAGCTTTCTTT.

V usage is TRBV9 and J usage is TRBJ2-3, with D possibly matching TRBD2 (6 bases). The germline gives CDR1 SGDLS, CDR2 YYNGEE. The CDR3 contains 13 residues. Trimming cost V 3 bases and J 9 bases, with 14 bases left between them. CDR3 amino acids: CASSASQEGTQYF. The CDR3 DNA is TGTGCCAGCAGCGCTTCCCAGGAGGGGACGCAGTATTTT.

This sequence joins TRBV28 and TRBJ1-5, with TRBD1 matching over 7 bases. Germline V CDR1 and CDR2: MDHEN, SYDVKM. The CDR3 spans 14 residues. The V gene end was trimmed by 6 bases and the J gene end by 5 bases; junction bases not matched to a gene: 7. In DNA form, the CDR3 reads TGTGCCAGCAGCCCTGGGACAGCGTATCAGCCCCAGCATTTT. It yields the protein CASSPGTAYQPQHF.

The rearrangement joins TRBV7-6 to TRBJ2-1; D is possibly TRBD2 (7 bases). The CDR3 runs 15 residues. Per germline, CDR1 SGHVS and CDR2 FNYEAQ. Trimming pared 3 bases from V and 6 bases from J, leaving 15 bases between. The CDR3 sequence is CASSLWGGARNEQFF. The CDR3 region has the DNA TGTGCCAGCAGCTTGTGGGGGGGGGCTCGCAATGAGCAGTTCTTC.

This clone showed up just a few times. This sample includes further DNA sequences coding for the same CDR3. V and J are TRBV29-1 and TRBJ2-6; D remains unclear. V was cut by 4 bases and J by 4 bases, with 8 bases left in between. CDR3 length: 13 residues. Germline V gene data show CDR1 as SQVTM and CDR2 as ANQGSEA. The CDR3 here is CSVGVSGANVLTF. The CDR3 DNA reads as TGCAGCGTTGGAGTAAGCGGGGCCAACGTCCTGACTTTC.

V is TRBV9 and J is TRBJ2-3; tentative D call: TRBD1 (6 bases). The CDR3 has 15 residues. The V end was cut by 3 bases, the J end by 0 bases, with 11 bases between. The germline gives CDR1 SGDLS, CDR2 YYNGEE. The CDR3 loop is CASSAGHTSTDTQYF. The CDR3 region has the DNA TGTGCCAGCAGCGCGGGACACACGAGCACAGATACGCAGTATTTT. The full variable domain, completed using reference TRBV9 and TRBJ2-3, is DSGVTQTPKHLITATGQRVTLRCSPRSGDLSVYWYQQSLDQGLQFLIQYYNGEERAKGNILERFSAQQFPDLHSELNLSSLELGDSALYFCASSAGHTSTDTQYFGPGTRLTVL.

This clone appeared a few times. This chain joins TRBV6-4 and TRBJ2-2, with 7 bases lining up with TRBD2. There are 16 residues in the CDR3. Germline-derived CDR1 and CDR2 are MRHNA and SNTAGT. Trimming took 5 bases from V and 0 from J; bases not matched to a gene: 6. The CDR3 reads CASSTLAGANTGELFF. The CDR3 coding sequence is TGTGCCAGCAGTACCTTGGCGGGAGCGAACACCGGGGAGCTGTTTTTT.

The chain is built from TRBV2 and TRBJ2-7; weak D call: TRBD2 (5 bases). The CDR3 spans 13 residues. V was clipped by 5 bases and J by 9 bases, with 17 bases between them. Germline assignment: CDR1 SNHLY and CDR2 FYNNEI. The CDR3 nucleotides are TGTGCCAGCAGTCGAAATACGGGGATAGGGCAGTACTTC. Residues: CASSRNTGIGQYF.

The CDR3 nucleotides are TGCGCCAGCAGCAACGCAGGAAACTCTGGAAACACCATATATTTT. This codes for CASSNAGNSGNTIYF. This chain connects TRBV4-1 to TRBJ1-3; D not certain. CDR1 is MGHRA, CDR2 YSYEKL, per germline. The CDR3 consists of 15 residues. V lost 5 bases and J 0 bases, leaving 11 bases between the germline ends.

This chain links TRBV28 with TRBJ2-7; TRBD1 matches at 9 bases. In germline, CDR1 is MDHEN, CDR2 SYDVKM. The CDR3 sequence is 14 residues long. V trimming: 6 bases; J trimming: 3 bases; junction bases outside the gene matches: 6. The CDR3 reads CASRGGTGFYEQYF. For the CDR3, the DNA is TGTGCCAGCAGGGGGGGGACAGGGTTCTACGAGCAGTACTTC.

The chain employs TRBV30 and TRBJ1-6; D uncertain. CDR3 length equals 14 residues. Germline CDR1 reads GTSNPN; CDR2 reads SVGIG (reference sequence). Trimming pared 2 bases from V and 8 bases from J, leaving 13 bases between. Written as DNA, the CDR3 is TGTGCCTGGAGTCGGGTGAAGTTTGATTCACCCCTCCACTTT. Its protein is CAWSRVKFDSPLHF. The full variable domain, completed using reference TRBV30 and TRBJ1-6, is SQTIHQWPATLVQPVGSPLSLECTVEGTSNPNLYWYRQAAGRGLQLLFYSVGIGQISSEVPQNLSASRPQDRQFILSSKKLLLSDSGFYLCAWSRVKFDSPLHFGNGTRLTVT.

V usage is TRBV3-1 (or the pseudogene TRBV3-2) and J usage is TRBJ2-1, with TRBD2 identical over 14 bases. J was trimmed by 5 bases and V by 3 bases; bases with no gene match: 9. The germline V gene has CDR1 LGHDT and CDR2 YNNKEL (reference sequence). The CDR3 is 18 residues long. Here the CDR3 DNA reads TGTGCCAGCAGCCACGGGACTAGCGGGAGTTATAAGCACAATGAGCAGTTCTTC. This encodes CASSHGTSGSYKHNEQFF.

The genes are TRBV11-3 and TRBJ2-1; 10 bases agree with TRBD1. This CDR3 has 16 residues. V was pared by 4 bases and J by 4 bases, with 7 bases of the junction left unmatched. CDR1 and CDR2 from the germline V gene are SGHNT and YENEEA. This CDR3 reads CASSSDRGRMYNEQFF. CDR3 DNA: TGTGCCAGCAGCTCAGACAGGGGGCGAATGTACAATGAGCAGTTCTTC.

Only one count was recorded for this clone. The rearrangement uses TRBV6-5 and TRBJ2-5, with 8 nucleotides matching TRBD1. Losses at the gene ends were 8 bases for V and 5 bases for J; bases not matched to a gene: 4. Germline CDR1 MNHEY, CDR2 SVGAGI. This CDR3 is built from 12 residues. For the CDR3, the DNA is TGTGCCAGCGGCCGGGACAGGGAGACCCAGTACTTC. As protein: CASGRDRETQYF.

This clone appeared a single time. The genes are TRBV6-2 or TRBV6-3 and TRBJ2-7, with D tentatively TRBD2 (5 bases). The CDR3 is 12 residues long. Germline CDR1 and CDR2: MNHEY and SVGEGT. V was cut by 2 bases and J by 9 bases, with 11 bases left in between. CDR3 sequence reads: CASSYGPGSQYF. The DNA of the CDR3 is TGTGCCAGCAGTTACGGCCCGGGGTCGCAGTACTTC.

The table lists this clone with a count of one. Here the CDR3 DNA reads TGCGCCAGCAGCCAGGGGACAGCAACCTATGGCTACACCTTC. The encoded protein is CASSQGTATYGYTF. V and J are TRBV4-3 and TRBJ1-2; TRBD1 matches at 7 bases. Per the germline V gene, CDR1 is LGHNA and CDR2 is YSLEER. V lost 3 bases to trimming and J lost 4 bases; unmatched junction nucleotides: 5. The CDR3 contains 14 residues.

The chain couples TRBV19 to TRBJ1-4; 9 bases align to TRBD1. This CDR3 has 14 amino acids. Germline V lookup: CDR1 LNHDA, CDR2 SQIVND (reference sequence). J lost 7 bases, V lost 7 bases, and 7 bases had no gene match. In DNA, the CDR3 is TGTGCCAGTACCGACAGGGGGATGGTTGAAAAACTGTTTTTT. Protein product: CASTDRGMVEKLFF.

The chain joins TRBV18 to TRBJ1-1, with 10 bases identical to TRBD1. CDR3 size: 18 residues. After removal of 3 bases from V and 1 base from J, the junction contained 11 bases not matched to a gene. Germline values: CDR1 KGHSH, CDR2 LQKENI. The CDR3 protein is CASSPYRQGALGNTEAFF. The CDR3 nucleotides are TGTGCCAGCTCACCCTATCGACAGGGGGCATTGGGGAACACTGAAGCTTTCTTT.

The CDR3: CASTGDPNEQYF. The CDR3 coding sequence is TGTGCCAGCACCGGGGATCCCAACGAGCAGTACTTC. The chain uses TRBV12-3 or TRBV12-4 and TRBJ2-7, with D possibly being TRBD2 (5 bases). V lost 7 bases and J lost 5, with 12 bases in between. The CDR3 is made up of 12 amino acids.

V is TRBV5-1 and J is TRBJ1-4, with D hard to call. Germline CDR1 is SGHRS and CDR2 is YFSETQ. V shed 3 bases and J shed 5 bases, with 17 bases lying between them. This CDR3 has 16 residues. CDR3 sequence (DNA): TGCGCCAGCAGCTATACCGGGAGTCAAAAAAATGAAAAACTGTTTTTT. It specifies CASSYTGSQKNEKLFF.

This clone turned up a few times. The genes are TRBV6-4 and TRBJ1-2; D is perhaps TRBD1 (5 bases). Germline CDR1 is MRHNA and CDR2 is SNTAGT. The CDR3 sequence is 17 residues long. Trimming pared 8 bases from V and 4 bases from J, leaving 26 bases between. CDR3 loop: CASPDPSTDQPAYGYTF. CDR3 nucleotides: TGTGCCAGCCCTGACCCTTCGACAGACCAGCCAGCCTATGGCTACACCTTC.

The DNA of the CDR3 is TGTGCCAGTGGGGGGCAGGGGGCAACTGAAGCTTTCTTT. Protein: CASGGQGATEAFF. The chain has TRBV21-1 and TRBJ1-1; the listed D gene, TRBD1, was not tested against the DNA. TRBV21-1 is a pseudogene. CDR3 length: 13 amino acids.

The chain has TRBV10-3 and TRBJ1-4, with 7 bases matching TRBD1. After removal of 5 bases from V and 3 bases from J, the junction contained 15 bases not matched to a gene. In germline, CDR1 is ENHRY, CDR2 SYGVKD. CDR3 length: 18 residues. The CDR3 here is CAISKRQNEQGSNEKLFF. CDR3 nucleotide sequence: TGTGCCATCAGTAAAAGACAAAATGAACAGGGGTCTAATGAAAAACTGTTTTTT.

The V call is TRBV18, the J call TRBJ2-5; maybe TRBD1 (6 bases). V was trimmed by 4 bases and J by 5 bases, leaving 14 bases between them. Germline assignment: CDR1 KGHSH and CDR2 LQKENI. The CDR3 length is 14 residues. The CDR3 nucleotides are TGTGCCAGCTCACGACAAACAGGGATGGAGACCCAGTACTTC. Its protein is CASSRQTGMETQYF. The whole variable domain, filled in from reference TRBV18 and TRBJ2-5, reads NAGVMQNPRHLVRRRGQEARLRCSPMKGHSHVYWYRQLPEEGLKFMVYLQKENIIDESGMPKERFSAEFPKEGPSILRIQQVVRGDSAAYFCASSRQTGMETQYFGPGTRLLVL.

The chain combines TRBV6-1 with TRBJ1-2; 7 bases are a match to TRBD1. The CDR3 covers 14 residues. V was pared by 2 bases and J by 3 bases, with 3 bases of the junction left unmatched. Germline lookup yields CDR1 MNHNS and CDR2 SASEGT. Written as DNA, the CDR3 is TGTGCCAGCAGTGAACCGGGGACAGACTATGGCTACACCTTC. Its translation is CASSEPGTDYGYTF.

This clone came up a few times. The CDR3 DNA follows: TGCGCCAGCAGCTTGCAGGGGGAATTCGAAGCCCTCCACTTT. Protein: CASSLQGEFEALHF. The rearrangement joins TRBV5-1 to TRBJ1-6; 7 bases agree with TRBD1. J was trimmed by 14 bases and V by 1 base; bases with no gene match: 9. The CDR3 is 14 residues long. CDR1 is SGHRS, CDR2 YFSETQ, per germline.

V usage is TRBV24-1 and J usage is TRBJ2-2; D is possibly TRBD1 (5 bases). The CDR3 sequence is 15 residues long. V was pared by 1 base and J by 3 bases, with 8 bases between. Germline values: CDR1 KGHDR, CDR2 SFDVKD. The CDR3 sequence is CATSDLLGDTGELFF. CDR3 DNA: TGTGCCACCAGTGATTTATTAGGGGACACCGGGGAGCTGTTTTTT.

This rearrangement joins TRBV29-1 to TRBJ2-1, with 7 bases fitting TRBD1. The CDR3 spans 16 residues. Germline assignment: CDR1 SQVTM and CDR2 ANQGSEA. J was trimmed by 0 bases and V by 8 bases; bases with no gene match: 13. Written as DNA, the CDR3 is TGCAGCCTCCGGATTTTCGGACAGGACTCCTACAATGAGCAGTTCTTC. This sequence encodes CSLRIFGQDSYNEQFF.

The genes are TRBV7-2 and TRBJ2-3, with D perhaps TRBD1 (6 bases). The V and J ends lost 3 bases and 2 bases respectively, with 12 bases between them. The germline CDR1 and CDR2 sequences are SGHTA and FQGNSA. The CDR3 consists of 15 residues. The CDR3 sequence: CASSLVQGYTDTQYF. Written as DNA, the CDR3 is TGTGCCAGCAGCTTGGTCCAGGGGTACACAGATACGCAGTATTTT.

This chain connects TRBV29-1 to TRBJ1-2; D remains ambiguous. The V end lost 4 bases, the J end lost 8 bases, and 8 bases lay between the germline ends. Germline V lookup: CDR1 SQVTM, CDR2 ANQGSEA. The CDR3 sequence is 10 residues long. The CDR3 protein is CSVGLEGYTF. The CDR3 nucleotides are TGCAGCGTTGGACTCGAAGGCTACACCTTC.